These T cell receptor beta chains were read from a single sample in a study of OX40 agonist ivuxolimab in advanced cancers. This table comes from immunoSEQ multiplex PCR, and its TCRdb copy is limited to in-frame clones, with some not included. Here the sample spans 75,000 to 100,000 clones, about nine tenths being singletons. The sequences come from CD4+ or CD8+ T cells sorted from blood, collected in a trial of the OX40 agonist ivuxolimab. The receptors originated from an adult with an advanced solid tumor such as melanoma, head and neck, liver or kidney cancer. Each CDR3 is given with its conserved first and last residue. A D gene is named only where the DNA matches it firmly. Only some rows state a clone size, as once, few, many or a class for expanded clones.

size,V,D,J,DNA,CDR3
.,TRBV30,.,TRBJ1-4,TGTGCCTGGAGTGATAGTCAGGTTGGGAAGGAAAAACTGTTTTTT,CAWSDSQVGKEKLFF
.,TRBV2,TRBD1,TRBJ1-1,TGTGCCAGGGACAGGGGGAACACTGAAGCTTTCTTT,CARDRGNTEAFF
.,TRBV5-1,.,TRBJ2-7,TGCGCCAGCAGCTCGGACCTCCACGAGCAGTACTTC,CASSSDLHEQYF
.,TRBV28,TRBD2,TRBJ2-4,TGTGCCAGCAGCCCAAGACTAGCGGTCAAAAGAATCATTCAGTACTTC,CASSPRLAVKRIIQYF
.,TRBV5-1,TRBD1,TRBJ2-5,TGCGCCAGCAGCGCGGGACAGGGAGTCCAGGAGACCCAGTACTTC,CASSAGQGVQETQYF
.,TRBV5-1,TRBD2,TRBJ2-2,TGCGCCAGCAGCTTGGGGACTAGCGTGAACACCGGGGAGCTGTTTTTT,CASSLGTSVNTGELFF
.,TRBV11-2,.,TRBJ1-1,TGTGCCAGCAGCTTGGGAGAACGCACTGAAGCTTTCTTT,CASSLGERTEAFF
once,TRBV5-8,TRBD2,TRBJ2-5,TGTGCCAGCAGCTTGGTGACTAGCGGGGAAGAGACCCAGTACTTC,CASSLVTSGEETQYF
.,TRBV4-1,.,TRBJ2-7,TGCGCCAGCAGCCAAAGAAGGGGATACGAGCAGTACTTC,CASSQRRGYEQYF
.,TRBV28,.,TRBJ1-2,TGTGCCAGTACTATCGGGCAGGGGCAAGGCTACACCTTC,CASTIGQGQGYTF
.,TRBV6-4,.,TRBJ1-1,TGTGCCAGCAGTGACCTTCAGGGTGAAGCTTTCTTT,CASSDLQGEAFF
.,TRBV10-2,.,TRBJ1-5,TGCGCCAGCAGTGGGGACGGGGGCGGGCAGCCCCAGCATTTT,CASSGDGGGQPQHF
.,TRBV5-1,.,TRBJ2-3,TGCGCCAGCAGCGCTGATGGGGCCGACACAGATACGCAGTATTTT,CASSADGADTDTQYF
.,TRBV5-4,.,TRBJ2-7,TGTGCCAGCAGCTTCTATCGTTACGAGCAGTACTTC,CASSFYRYEQYF
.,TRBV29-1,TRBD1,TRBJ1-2,TGCAGCGTTGTAGGACAGGGGGCTTATGGCTACACCTTC,CSVVGQGAYGYTF
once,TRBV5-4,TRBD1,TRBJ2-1,TGTGCCAGCAGCTTGGACAGGGGTTCCTACAATGAGCAGTTCTTC,CASSLDRGSYNEQFF
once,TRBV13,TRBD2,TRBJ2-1,TGTGCCAGTAGCGGGACCGATAGATACAATGAGCAGTTCTTC,CASSGTDRYNEQFF
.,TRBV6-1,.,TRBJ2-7,TGTGCCAGCAGTGCGGACAAGTCCTACCTCGGCGAGCAGTACTTC,CASSADKSYLGEQYF
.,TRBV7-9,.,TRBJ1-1,TGTGCCAGCATTAAAGACCGGAACACTGAAGCTTTCTTT,CASIKDRNTEAFF
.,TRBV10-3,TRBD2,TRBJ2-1,TGTGCCATCAGTGAAACTAGCGGGAATTACAATGAGCAGTTCTTC,CAISETSGNYNEQFF
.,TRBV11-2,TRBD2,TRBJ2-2,TGTGCCAGCAGCGGGACTGGCGGGAGGGCCGGCACCGGGGAGCTGTTTTTT,CASSGTGGRAGTGELFF
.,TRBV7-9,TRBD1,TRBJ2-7,TGTGCCAGCAGCCCAAAGGGCAGGGGGCCCTACGAGCAGTACTTC,CASSPKGRGPYEQYF
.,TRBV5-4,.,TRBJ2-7,TGTGCCAGCAGCTTGGCCACACGAGGGGGTTACGACGAGCAGTACTTC,CASSLATRGGYDEQYF
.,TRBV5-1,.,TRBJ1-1,TGCGCCAGCAGCTTGGATGGGGTTCCGAACACTGAAGCTTTCTTT,CASSLDGVPNTEAFF
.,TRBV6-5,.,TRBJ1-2,TGTGCCACATCCGCCCAGGGACTCTATGGCTACACCTTC,CATSAQGLYGYTF
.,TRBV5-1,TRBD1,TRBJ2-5,TGCGCCAGCAGCTTGCGGGACAGCCAGACCCAGTACTTC,CASSLRDSQTQYF
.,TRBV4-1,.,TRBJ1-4,TGCGCCAGCAGCCAAGATCTGGCGAGCCGGCCCGAAAAACTGTTTTTT,CASSQDLASRPEKLFF
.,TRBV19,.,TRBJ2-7,TGTGCCAGTAGTATATATCAGGGAGTAACCTACGAGCAGTACTTC,CASSIYQGVTYEQYF
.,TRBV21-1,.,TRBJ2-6,TGTGCCAGCAGCAAAGCCCCGTTATGCAGCAGGAGCGGGGCCAACGTCCTGACTTTC,CASSKAPLCSRSGANVLTF
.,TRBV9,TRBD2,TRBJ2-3,TGTGCCAGCAGCAACTCCGGGACTAGTGTCGCAGATACGCAGTATTTT,CASSNSGTSVADTQYF
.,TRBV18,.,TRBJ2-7,TGTGCCAGCTCCCCGGGCAGCTCAAACGAGCAGTACTTC,CASSPGSSNEQYF
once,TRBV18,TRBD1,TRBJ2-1,TGTGCCAGCTCAGGGTCGGGACAGGTTGAGCAGTTCTTC,CASSGSGQVEQFF
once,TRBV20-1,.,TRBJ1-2,TGCAGTGCTACCGAGAACTATGGCTACACCTTC,CSATENYGYTF
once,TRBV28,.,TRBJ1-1,TGTGCCAGCAGTAATCTTCTTGGGTCGGCTTTCTTT,CASSNLLGSAFF
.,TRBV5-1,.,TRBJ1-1,TGCGCCAGCACCACGGCGTCGGGAAAAGACACTGAAGCTTTCTTT,CASTTASGKDTEAFF
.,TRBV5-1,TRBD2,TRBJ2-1,TGCGCCAGCAGCGGTCCTAGCGGGAGAGATGAGCAGTTCTTC,CASSGPSGRDEQFF
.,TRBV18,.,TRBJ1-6,TGTGCCAGCTCACTACAAGGGAGGACCTATAATTCACCCCTCCACTTT,CASSLQGRTYNSPLHF
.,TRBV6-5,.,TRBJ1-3,TGTGCCAGCAGTCTAGAAATCTCTGGAAACACCATATATTTT,CASSLEISGNTIYF
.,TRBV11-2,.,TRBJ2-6,TGTGCCAGCAGATTGACCTGGGGGGCCAACGTCCTGACTTTC,CASRLTWGANVLTF
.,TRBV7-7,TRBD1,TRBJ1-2,TGTGCTAGCAGCTTTGTGAGCCGGGACAGGGGGACGGGTGGCTACACCTTC,CASSFVSRDRGTGGYTF
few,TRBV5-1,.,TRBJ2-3,TGCGCCACTTCGGGGGACGCCAACACAGATACGCAGTATTTT,CATSGDANTDTQYF
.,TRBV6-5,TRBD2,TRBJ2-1,TGTGCCAGCCACTCCGCGACTAGCGGGTACAATGAGCAGTTCTTC,CASHSATSGYNEQFF
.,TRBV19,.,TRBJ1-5,TGTGCCAGTAGTATAGTGGAGTATCAGGGCAATCAGCCCCAGCATTTT,CASSIVEYQGNQPQHF
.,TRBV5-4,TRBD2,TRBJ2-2,TGTGCCAGCAGCTTGGTTGCTAGCGGGAGGGAAACCGGGGAGCTGTTTTTT,CASSLVASGRETGELFF
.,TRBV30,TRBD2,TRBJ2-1,TGTGTCTGGGACCCGGGACTAGCGGTTTCTGAGCAGTTCTTC,CVWDPGLAVSEQFF
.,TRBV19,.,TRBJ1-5,TGTGCCAGTAGGACCGGACTGAATAGCAATCAGCCCCAGCATTTT,CASRTGLNSNQPQHF
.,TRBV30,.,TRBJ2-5,TGTGCCTGGAGTGTACTTTTTGGGGTGAGGGAGACCCAGTACTTC,CAWSVLFGVRETQYF
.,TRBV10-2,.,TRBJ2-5,TGCGCCAGCAGTGAAGTGGGATTGGAGACCCAGTACTTC,CASSEVGLETQYF
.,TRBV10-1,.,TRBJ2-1,TGCGCCAGCAGTAAATACGGGACCAGGGGAAACAATGAGCAGTTCTTC,CASSKYGTRGNNEQFF
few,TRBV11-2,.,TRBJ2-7,TGTGCCAGCAGCGTGGGAAGTACTTGGGGGGAGGTCTACGAGCAGTACTTC,CASSVGSTWGEVYEQYF
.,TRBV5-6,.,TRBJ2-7,TGTGCCAGCAGCTTGTTTGGCAGGGACTCCTACGAGCAGTACTTC,CASSLFGRDSYEQYF
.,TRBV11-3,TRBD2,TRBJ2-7,TGTGCCAGCAGTTTGGGACTAGCTTTCCCCTACGAGCAGTACTTC,CASSLGLAFPYEQYF
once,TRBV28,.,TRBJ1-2,TGTGCCAGCAGTCCCGGGGGGAGCTATGGCTACACCTTC,CASSPGGSYGYTF
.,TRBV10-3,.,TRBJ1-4,TGTGCCATCAGACGGGACGGTTCAACTAATGAAAAACTGTTTTTT,CAIRRDGSTNEKLFF